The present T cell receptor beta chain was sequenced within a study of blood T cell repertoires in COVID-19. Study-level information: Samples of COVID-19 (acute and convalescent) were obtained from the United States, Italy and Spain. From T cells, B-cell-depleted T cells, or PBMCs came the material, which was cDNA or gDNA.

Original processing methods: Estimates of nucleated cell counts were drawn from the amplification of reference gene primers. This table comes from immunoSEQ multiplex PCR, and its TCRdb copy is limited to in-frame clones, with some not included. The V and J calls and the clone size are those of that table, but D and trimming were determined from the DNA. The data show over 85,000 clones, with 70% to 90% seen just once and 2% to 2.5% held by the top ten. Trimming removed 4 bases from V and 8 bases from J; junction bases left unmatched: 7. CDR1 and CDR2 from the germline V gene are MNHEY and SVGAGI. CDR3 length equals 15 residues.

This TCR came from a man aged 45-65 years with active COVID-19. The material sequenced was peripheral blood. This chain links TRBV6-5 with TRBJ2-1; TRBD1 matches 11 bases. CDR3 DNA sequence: TGTGCCAGCAGTTCCCCGGGACAGGGGGTAGATGAGCAGTTCTTC. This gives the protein CASSSPGQGVDEQFF.